What follows describes a single T cell receptor beta chain. This entry belongs to a study of T cells in Graves' hyperthyroidism and ophthalmopathy. The CDR3 has 13 residues. Per the germline V gene, CDR1 is MNHNS and CDR2 is SASEGT. Trimming pared 6 bases from V and 6 bases from J, leaving 14 bases between. Amplified TCR beta CDR3 regions derived from RNA transcripts. HTBI primers were employed in a first-round RT-PCR of the TCR CDR3. TCRdb itself ran the multiplex PCR reads through MiXCR, one entry per CDR3 protein. The sample has some 360,000 distinct CDR3 sequences, about 14% seen once. Stable Graves' hyperthyroidism denoted no ophthalmopathy progression over 18 months. Newly diagnosed hyperthyroidism patients aged 18 to 65 years had disease lasting under 2 months. Each diagnosis was grounded in clinical symptoms, serum thyroxine and TRAb, thyroid ultrasound, and orbital computed tomography.

The chain recombines TRBV6-1 with TRBJ1-2; a possible D gene is TRBD1 (5 bases). The clonotype was recovered from a woman aged 55 to 70 with Graves' hyperthyroidism. The sample consisted of blood. DNA for the CDR3: TGTGCCAGCAGGCCCGGGACCAGGGATGGCTACACCTTC. Protein product: CASRPGTRDGYTF.